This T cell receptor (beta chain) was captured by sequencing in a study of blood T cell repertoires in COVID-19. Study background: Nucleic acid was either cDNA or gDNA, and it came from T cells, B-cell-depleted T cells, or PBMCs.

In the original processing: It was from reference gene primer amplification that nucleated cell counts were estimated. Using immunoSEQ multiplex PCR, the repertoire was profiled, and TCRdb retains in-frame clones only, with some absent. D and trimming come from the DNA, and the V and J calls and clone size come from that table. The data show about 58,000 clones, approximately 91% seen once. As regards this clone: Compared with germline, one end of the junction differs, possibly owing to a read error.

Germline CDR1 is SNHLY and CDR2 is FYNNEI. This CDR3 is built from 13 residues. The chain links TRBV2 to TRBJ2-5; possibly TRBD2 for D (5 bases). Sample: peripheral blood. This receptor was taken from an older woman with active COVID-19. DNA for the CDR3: TGTGCCAGCAGCGAAGGACTTGGGGAGACCCAGTACTTC. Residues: CASSEGLGETQYF.